A single sample is the source of the 21 T cell receptor beta chains below, sequenced in a study of blood T cell repertoires in COVID-19. Sequencing used immunoSEQ multiplex PCR; TCRdb keeps in-frame clones, though not all of them. Among approximately 240,000 clones, around 81% were seen once, and the ten largest hold about 2.4%. Material: peripheral blood. These receptors were taken from a woman aged 60-75 years with acute or convalescent COVID-19.

The chain recombines TRBV19 with TRBJ2-2, with 10 bases identical to TRBD2. V was pared by 1 base and J by 3 bases, with 5 bases of the junction left unmatched. The germline V gene encodes CDR1 LNHDA and CDR2 SQIVND (reference sequence). The CDR3 length is 17 residues. Here the CDR3 DNA reads TGTGCCAGTAGTATAGTAGGGCTAGCGGGGGACACCGGGGAGCTGTTTTTT. Its translation: CASSIVGLAGDTGELFF.

The rearrangement joins TRBV11-2 to TRBJ2-5; 10 bases agree with TRBD2. The V gene end was trimmed by 1 base and the J gene end by 3 bases; junction bases not matched to a gene: 8. The CDR3 runs to 17 residues. Germline CDR1 reads SGHAT; CDR2 reads FQNNGV. The CDR3 sequence is CASSLAGGLALKETQYF. The CDR3 DNA reads TGTGCCAGCAGCTTAGCGGGGGGACTAGCGCTTAAAGAGACCCAGTACTTC.

The V gene is TRBV19, the J gene TRBJ1-5, with D unresolved. The CDR3 contains 13 residues. CDR1 and CDR2 (germline): LNHDA, SQIVND (reference sequence). Trimming took off 3 bases at V and 5 bases at J, with 8 bases between the two ends. CDR3 in DNA: TGTGCCAGTAGTATTGTCGGAGATCAGCCCCAGCATTTT. Its translation: CASSIVGDQPQHF.

This chain connects TRBV7-8 to TRBJ2-5; 7 bases match TRBD2. V lost 5 bases and J lost 3; bases outside the gene matches: 6. The CDR3 is 14 residues long. Germline V gives CDR1 SGHVS, CDR2 FQNEAQ. This CDR3 is CASSHGGGEETQYF. The CDR3 DNA reads as TGTGCCAGCAGCCATGGGGGGGGAGAAGAGACCCAGTACTTC.

The CDR3 DNA is TGTGCCACCAGCAGGGGCCCGGGGGAGACCCAGTACTTC. Protein sequence: CATSRGPGETQYF. This rearrangement joins TRBV15 to TRBJ2-5, with a tentative D call TRBD2 (5 bases). Deletions cut 3 bases from V and 5 bases from J, with 10 bases between. This CDR3 region has 13 residues. The germline CDR1 and CDR2 sequences are LNHNV and YYDKDF (reference sequence).

V usage is TRBV5-6 and J usage is TRBJ1-1, with D maybe TRBD1 (5 bases). The CDR3 runs 14 residues. The V end was cut by 4 bases, the J end by 1 base, with 11 bases between. Germline-derived CDR1 and CDR2 are SGHDT and YYEEEE. DNA for the CDR3: TGTGCCAGCAGCCCGTTCCAGGGGAACACTGAAGCTTTCTTT. Its translation is CASSPFQGNTEAFF.

This chain connects TRBV15 to TRBJ1-4, with D possibly matching TRBD1 (5 bases). The germline V gene encodes CDR1 LNHNV and CDR2 YYDKDF (reference sequence). Trimming left V 0 bases short and J 3 bases short, with 11 bases between. CDR3 length: 16 residues. The chain's CDR3 is CATSRDRAGSNEKLFF. DNA of the CDR3: TGTGCCACCAGCAGAGATCGGGCAGGGTCTAATGAAAAACTGTTTTTT. Filled out from reference TRBV15 and TRBJ1-4, the complete variable domain reads DAMVIQNPRYQVTQFGKPVTLSCSQTLNHNVMYWYQQKSSQAPKLLFHYYDKDFNNEADTPDNFQSRRPNTSFCFLDIRSPGLGDTAMYLCATSRDRAGSNEKLFFGSGTQLSVL.

The V and J genes are TRBV5-1 and TRBJ1-1, with D tentatively TRBD1 (5 bases). The CDR3 runs to 13 residues. Trimming took 3 bases from V and 0 from J, leaving 6 bases between them. CDR1 SGHRS and CDR2 YFSETQ come from the germline V gene. The CDR3 DNA sequence: TGCGCCAGCAGCTCCAGGGTGAACACTGAAGCTTTCTTT. As protein: CASSSRVNTEAFF.

The J gene is TRBJ1-2, the V gene TRBV6-1; TRBD1 is a possible D gene (6 bases). V lost 3 bases and J 4 bases, leaving 15 bases between the germline ends. Germline loops: CDR1 MNHNS, CDR2 SASEGT. The CDR3 consists of 15 residues. The CDR3 region has the DNA TGTGCCAGCAGTGAGAGGACAGACTCAACCTATGGCTACACCTTC. Translation gives CASSERTDSTYGYTF.

The J gene is TRBJ1-1, the V gene TRBV27; D might be TRBD1 (5 bases). CDR1 MNHEY and CDR2 SMNVEV come from the germline V gene (reference sequence). The length of the CDR3 is 17 residues. V lost 2 bases to trimming and J lost 1 base, with 17 bases between them. CDR3 sequence (DNA): TGTGCCAGCAGTTTAAGAGGTGGTTGGGGCAGGAACACTGAAGCTTTCTTT. Translating gives CASSLRGGWGRNTEAFF.

This clone was observed a single time. This rearrangement joins TRBV6-5 to TRBJ1-4, with D perhaps matching TRBD1 (5 bases). Germline CDR1 is MNHEY and CDR2 is SVGAGI. CDR3 length: 15 residues. V was shortened by 6 bases and J by 5 bases, with 16 bases between the two germline ends. CDR3 protein: CASRLGDRRNEKLFF. DNA of the CDR3: TGTGCCAGCAGGCTAGGGGATAGAAGGAATGAAAAACTGTTTTTT.

The chain joins TRBV19 to TRBJ2-7; 8 positions agree with TRBD2. The CDR3 is made up of 15 amino acids. Trimming at V came to 5 bases and at J to 2 bases, leaving 8 bases not matched to a gene. CDR1 LNHDA and CDR2 SQIVND come from the germline V gene (reference sequence). CDR3 region: CASSPPGLEAYEQYF. For the CDR3, the DNA is TGTGCCAGTAGTCCCCCGGGACTAGAAGCCTACGAGCAGTACTTC.

V usage is TRBV6-2 or TRBV6-3 and J usage is TRBJ2-2, with 10 bases aligning to TRBD2. Germline CDR1 and CDR2: MNHEY and SVGEGT. The CDR3 runs 17 residues. V dropped 2 bases and J dropped 0; count of bases not matched to a gene: 3. The CDR3 DNA reads as TGTGCCAGCAGTTACGTAGCGGGGGGATCGAACACCGGGGAGCTGTTTTTT. Amino acids: CASSYVAGGSNTGELFF.

The chain joins TRBV10-3 to TRBJ1-4; maybe TRBD1 (5 bases). Between the trimmed V and J ends, which lost 7 bases and 7 bases, there was a span of 13 bases. CDR1 ENHRY and CDR2 SYGVKD come from the germline V gene. This CDR3 has 13 residues. In DNA form, the CDR3 reads TGTGCCATCAAAAGGGGCTTGGGTGAAAAACTGTTTTTT. Translating it yields CAIKRGLGEKLFF.

This rearrangement joins TRBV4-1 to TRBJ1-2; 9 bases align to TRBD1. The junction had 3 bases not matched to a gene; V was cut back by 2 bases and J by 2 bases. The CDR3 loop spans 15 amino acids. Germline-derived CDR1 and CDR2 are MGHRA and YSYEKL. CDR3 nucleotides: TGCGCCAGCAGCCAACGTGGACAGGGGAACTATGGCTACACCTTC. It specifies CASSQRGQGNYGYTF.

A word on this clone: This CDR3 is also generated by other DNA sequences in the sample. V gene TRBV21-1 combines with J gene TRBJ1-3; the table gives TRBD1 as D, unverified against the DNA. TRBV21-1 is reported as a pseudogene. CDR3 length: 15 amino acids. The DNA for the CDR3 is TGTGCCAGCAGCAAAGCCACAGACTCTGGAAACACCATATATTTT. It encodes CASSKATDSGNTIYF.

The V call is TRBV6-6, the J call TRBJ2-2; 7 bases agree with TRBD2. The CDR3 covers 14 residues. V was pared by 2 bases and J by 6 bases, with 3 bases of the junction left unmatched. CDR1 and CDR2 from the germline V gene are MNHNY and SVGAGI (reference sequence). The CDR3 sequence: CASSYTGGAGELFF. Here the CDR3 DNA reads TGTGCCAGCAGTTACACGGGGGGAGCCGGGGAGCTGTTTTTT.

This clone was counted only a few times. This sample includes further DNA sequences coding for the same CDR3. V is TRBV12-3 or TRBV12-4 and J is TRBJ2-1, with D unclear. CDR3 length: 11 amino acids. V gave up 6 bases and J gave up 6 bases, with 6 bases separating them. The CDR3 nucleotides read TGTGCCAGCAGCTACAGCAATGAGCAGTTCTTC. Translated, it gives CASSYSNEQFF.

The chain's CDR3 is CASRATGDEKLFF. CDR3 sequence (DNA): TGTGCCAGCAGAGCAACAGGTGATGAAAAACTGTTTTTT. V is TRBV4-2 and J is TRBJ1-4; D might be TRBD1 (5 bases). V was clipped by 6 bases and J by 6 bases, with 11 bases between them. CDR1 LGHNA and CDR2 YNFKEQ come from the germline V gene. The CDR3 has 13 amino acids.

This sequence joins TRBV5-1 and TRBJ2-1; 15 nucleotides match TRBD2. Germline CDR1 SGHRS, CDR2 YFSETQ. Trimming took 4 bases from V and 5 from J; bases not matched to a gene: 7. This CDR3 comprises 17 residues. CDR3 residues: CASSQAGLAGGNNEQFF. The CDR3 DNA reads as TGCGCCAGCAGCCAAGCCGGACTAGCGGGGGGGAACAATGAGCAGTTCTTC.

This rearrangement joins TRBV7-9 to TRBJ2-2, with a tentative D call TRBD1 (6 bases). The CDR3 extends over 15 amino acids. V lost 4 bases to trimming and J lost 7 bases, with 16 bases between them. Germline CDR1 is SEHNR and CDR2 is FQNEAQ (reference sequence). CDR3 nucleotide sequence: TGTGCCAGCAGCTCGAAAACAGGGTTCGACGGGGAGCTGTTTTTT. Amino acid sequence: CASSSKTGFDGELFF. The full variable domain, in which reference TRBV7-9 and TRBJ2-2 provide the parts outside the CDR3, is DTGVSQNPRHKITKRGQNVTFRCDPISEHNRLYWYRQTLGQGPEFLTYFQNEAQLEKSRLLSDRFSAERPKGSFSTLEIQRTEQGDSAMYLCASSSKTGFDGELFFGEGSRLTVL.